One and the same sample provided the 9 T cell receptor beta chains below, sequenced in a study of blood T cell repertoires in COVID-19 (dated by TCRdb to the early 2020s). Receptor libraries were prepared by the immunoSEQ multiplex PCR assay. TCRdb's version of the immuneACCESS table is confined to in-frame rearrangements and falls short of the full clone set. An unresolved V gene accounts for under half of the shortfall where checked; the remainder is of unknown origin. For this sample there are about 360,000 clones; around 90% appear just once. The ten most abundant clones make up 3% of the sample. The specimen was peripheral blood. The receptors derive from a human donor in a cohort sampled during active COVID-19.

The genes are TRBV19 and TRBJ2-1, with 7 bases that match TRBD2. This CDR3 is 16 amino acids long. CDR1 and CDR2 from the germline V gene are LNHDA and SQIVND (reference sequence). Trimming removed 3 bases from V and 4 bases from J; junction bases left unmatched: 9. The CDR3 here is CASSMDSSGLYNEQFF. CDR3 DNA: TGTGCCAGTAGTATGGATTCTAGCGGACTATACAATGAGCAGTTCTTC.

The chain's CDR3 is CARSWGGARIHYGYTF. The CDR3 DNA sequence: TGTGCCAGAAGCTGGGGGGGGGCGAGGATACACTATGGCTACACCTTC. The chain links TRBV7-5 to TRBJ1-2. TRBV7-5 is a recognized pseudogene. CDR3 size: 16 residues.

This clone was observed a single time. The gene calls are TRBV27 and TRBJ2-1; 12 nucleotides align to TRBD2. The CDR3 sequence is 14 residues long. Germline V gene lookup returns CDR1 MNHEY and CDR2 SMNVEV (reference sequence). Trimming removed 6 bases from V and 3 bases from J; junction bases left unmatched: 0. CDR3 DNA sequence: TGTGCCAGCAGGGGACTAGCGGGCTACAATGAGCAGTTCTTC. It yields the protein CASRGLAGYNEQFF.

The chain links TRBV7-9 to TRBJ2-3; 7 nucleotides align to TRBD2. The CDR3 is 14 residues long. Germline CDR1 SEHNR, CDR2 FQNEAQ (reference sequence). As DNA, the CDR3 is TGTGCAGCAGGGCGGGAGACATTCACAGATACGCAGTATTTT. Protein sequence: CAAGRETFTDTQYF.

This chain joins TRBV5-1 and TRBJ2-1, with D unresolved. V dropped 0 bases and J dropped 0 bases, with 10 bases sitting between them. Germline assignment: CDR1 SGHRS and CDR2 YFSETQ. The CDR3 has 16 residues. Written as DNA, the CDR3 is TGCGCCAGCAGCTTGGAAGGTGGAGCCTCCTACAATGAGCAGTTCTTC. Protein sequence: CASSLEGGASYNEQFF.

CDR3 coding DNA: TGCGCCAGCAGCCTGGACAGTCACTCTGGAAACACCATATATTTT. Protein product: CASSLDSHSGNTIYF. The rearrangement links TRBV5-1 to TRBJ1-3; D perhaps matches TRBD1 (6 bases). Germline CDR1 reads SGHRS; CDR2 reads YFSETQ. With 4 bases removed from V and 0 bases from J, the gap between germline ends came to 11 bases. The CDR3 length is 15 residues. The complete variable domain, with remaining parts taken from reference TRBV5-1 and TRBJ1-3, reads KAGVTQTPRYLIKTRGQQVTLSCSPISGHRSVSWYQQTPGQGLQFLFEYFSETQRNKGNFPGRFSGRQFSNSRSEMNVSTLELGDSALYLCASSLDSHSGNTIYFGEGSWLTVV.

In DNA, the CDR3 is TGTGCCAGCAGTTACGGGGGCAGGGCTGGAAACACCATATATTTT. This encodes CASSYGGRAGNTIYF. The V and J genes are TRBV6-5 and TRBJ1-3; possible D gene TRBD1, 6 bases. CDR3 length equals 15 residues. The germline V gene has CDR1 MNHEY and CDR2 SVGAGI. Trimming took off 2 bases at V and 2 bases at J, with 10 bases between the two ends.

This clone was counted between two and nine times. This same CDR3 is encoded by further DNA sequences in the sample. The J gene is TRBJ1-2, the V gene TRBV6-5; D not resolved. Trimming took off 2 bases at V and 1 base at J, with 5 bases between the two ends. Germline values: CDR1 MNHEY, CDR2 SVGAGI. The CDR3 length is 13 residues. The CDR3 DNA reads as TGTGCCAGCAGTTACGGAGGTAACTATGGCTACACCTTC. Amino acids: CASSYGGNYGYTF.

The chain links TRBV6-2 or TRBV6-3 to TRBJ1-1; D possibly corresponds to TRBD1 (5 bases). Germline V gene data show CDR1 as MNHEY and CDR2 as SVGEGT. The CDR3 runs 13 residues. Trimming removed 6 bases at V and 5 bases at J, with 13 bases between. This chain's CDR3 is CASSIGVWTEAFF. The CDR3 nucleotides read TGTGCCAGCAGCATAGGGGTATGGACTGAAGCTTTCTTT.